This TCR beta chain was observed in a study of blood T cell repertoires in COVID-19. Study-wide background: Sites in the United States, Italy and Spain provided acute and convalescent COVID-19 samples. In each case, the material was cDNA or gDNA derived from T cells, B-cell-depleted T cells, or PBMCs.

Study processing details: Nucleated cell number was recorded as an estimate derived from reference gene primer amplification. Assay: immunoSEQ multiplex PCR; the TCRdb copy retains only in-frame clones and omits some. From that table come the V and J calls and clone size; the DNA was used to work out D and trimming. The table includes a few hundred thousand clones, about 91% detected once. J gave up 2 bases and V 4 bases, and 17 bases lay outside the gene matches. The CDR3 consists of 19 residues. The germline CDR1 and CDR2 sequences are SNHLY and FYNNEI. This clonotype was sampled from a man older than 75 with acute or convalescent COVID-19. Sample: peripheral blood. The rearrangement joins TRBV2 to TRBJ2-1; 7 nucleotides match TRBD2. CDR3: CASSGSGMKPAKTYNEQFF. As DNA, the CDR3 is TGTGCCAGCAGTGGAAGCGGGATGAAACCCGCCAAAACCTACAATGAGCAGTTCTTC.